This T cell receptor (beta chain) emerged from a study of cytomegalovirus exposure and HLA in healthy donors. Study in general: An earlier analysis found around 120 million unique TCR beta sequences from about 190 million T cells. General study findings and limits: A later analysis found most CMV-associated TCR beta chains apparently HLA-restricted. A later analysis reportedly identified an Asian-associated ancestry cluster as carrying fewer N-insertions than the roughly 670-donor mean.

The PCR contained 60 Vbeta and 13 Jbeta primers. Only in-frame clones appear in the TCRdb table, and some are missing; sequencing was by immunoSEQ multiplex PCR. The repertoire holds 150,000 to 200,000 clones, with around two thirds as singletons. Trimming cost V 6 bases and J 2 bases; bases outside gene matches: 8. The CDR3 sequence is 15 residues long. CDR1 is SNHLY and CDR2 is FYNNEI in the germline V gene. This clone was counted between two and nine times. What it binds is unknown. The origin of this receptor is a man aged 50-59 years in good health and CMV-seronegative. The specimen sequenced was PBMCs. The chain carries TRBV2 and TRBJ2-5; 8 bases line up with TRBD2. In DNA, the CDR3 is TGTGCCAGCAGCCCCTCGGGGGGGCCGCAAGAGACCCAGTACTTC. This codes for CASSPSGGPQETQYF.